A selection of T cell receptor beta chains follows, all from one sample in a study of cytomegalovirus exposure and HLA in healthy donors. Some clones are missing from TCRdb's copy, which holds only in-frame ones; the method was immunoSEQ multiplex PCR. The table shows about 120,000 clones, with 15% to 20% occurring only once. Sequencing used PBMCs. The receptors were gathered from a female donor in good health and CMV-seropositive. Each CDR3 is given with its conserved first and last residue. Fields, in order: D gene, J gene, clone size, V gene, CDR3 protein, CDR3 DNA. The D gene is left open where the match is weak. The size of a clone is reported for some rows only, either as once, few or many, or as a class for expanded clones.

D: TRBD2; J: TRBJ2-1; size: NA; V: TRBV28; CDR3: CASSFFPGLAGGNEQFF; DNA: TGTGCCAGCAGTTTTTTCCCGGGACTAGCGGGAGGGAATGAGCAGTTCTTC
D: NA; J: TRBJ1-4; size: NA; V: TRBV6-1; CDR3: CASRAGNEKLFF; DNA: TGTGCCAGCAGAGCAGGCAATGAAAAACTGTTTTTT
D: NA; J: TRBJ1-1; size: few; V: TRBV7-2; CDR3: CASSLLGVGTEAFF; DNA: TGTGCCAGCAGCTTACTCGGGGTAGGCACTGAAGCTTTCTTT
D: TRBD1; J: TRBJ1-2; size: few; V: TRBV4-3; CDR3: CASSQDDGTGGAYGYTF; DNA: TGCGCCAGCAGCCAAGATGATGGGACAGGGGGCGCGTATGGCTACACCTTC
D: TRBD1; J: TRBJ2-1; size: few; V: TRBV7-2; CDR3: CASSLDRGSYNEQFF; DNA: TGTGCCAGCAGCTTAGACAGGGGGTCCTACAATGAGCAGTTCTTC
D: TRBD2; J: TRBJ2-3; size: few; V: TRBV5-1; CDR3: CASSRGVSGIADTQYF; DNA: TGCGCCAGCAGTCGGGGGGTTAGCGGGATCGCAGATACGCAGTATTTT
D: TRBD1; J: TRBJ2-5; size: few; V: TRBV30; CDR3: CAWSDNPDRARETQYF; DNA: TGTGCCTGGAGTGATAACCCGGACAGGGCGCGGGAGACCCAGTACTTC
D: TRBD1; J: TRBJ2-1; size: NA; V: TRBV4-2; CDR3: CASSPVEGDRGNEQFF; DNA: TGTGCCAGCAGCCCAGTCGAGGGGGACAGGGGCAATGAGCAGTTCTTC
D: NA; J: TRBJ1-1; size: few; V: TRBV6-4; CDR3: CASSGKGQPCSEAFF; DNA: TGTGCCAGCAGTGGTAAGGGGCAACCCTGCAGTGAAGCTTTCTTT
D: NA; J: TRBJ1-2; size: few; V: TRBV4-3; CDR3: CASSQDHRDTLYYGYTF; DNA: TGCGCCAGCAGCCAAGATCATCGGGACACTCTGTACTATGGCTACACCTTC
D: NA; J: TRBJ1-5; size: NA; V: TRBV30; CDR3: CAWSLIGGGQPQHF; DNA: TGTGCCTGGAGTCTTATAGGGGGAGGGCAGCCCCAGCATTTT
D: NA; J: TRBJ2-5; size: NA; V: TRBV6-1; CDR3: CASSVGPGSQYF; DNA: TGTGCCAGCAGCGTCGGCCCAGGGTCCCAGTACTTC
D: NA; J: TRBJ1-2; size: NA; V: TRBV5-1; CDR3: CASSLGGSSANYGYTF; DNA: TGCGCCAGCAGCTTGGGAGGGAGCTCCGCTAACTATGGCTACACCTTC
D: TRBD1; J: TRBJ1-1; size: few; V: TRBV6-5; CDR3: CASRRDRMNTEAFF; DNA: TGTGCCAGCCGCCGGGACAGGATGAACACTGAAGCTTTCTTT
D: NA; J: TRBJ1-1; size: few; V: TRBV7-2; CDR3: CASHRERNTEAFF; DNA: TGTGCCAGCCATCGAGAGCGCAACACTGAAGCTTTCTTT
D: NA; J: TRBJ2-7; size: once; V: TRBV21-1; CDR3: CASSSSRTSGRWIYEQYF; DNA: TGTGCCAGCAGCTCCTCGCGGACTAGCGGGAGGTGGATCTACGAGCAGTACTTC
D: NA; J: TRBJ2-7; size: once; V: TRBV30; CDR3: CAWSVGQSDEQYF; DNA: TGTGCCTGGAGTGTCGGACAATCCGACGAGCAGTACTTC
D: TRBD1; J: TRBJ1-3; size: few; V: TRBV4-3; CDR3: CASSHDRGPGNTIYF; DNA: TGCGCCAGCAGCCATGACAGGGGGCCGGGTAACACCATATATTTT
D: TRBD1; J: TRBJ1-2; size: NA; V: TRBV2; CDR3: CASRGDRGPGYTF; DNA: TGTGCCAGCAGGGGAGACAGGGGGCCTGGCTACACCTTC
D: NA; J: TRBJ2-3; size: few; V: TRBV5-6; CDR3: CASSSVMAGRGYTQYF; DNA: TGTGCCAGCAGCTCTGTGATGGCGGGCCGAGGGTATACGCAGTATTTT
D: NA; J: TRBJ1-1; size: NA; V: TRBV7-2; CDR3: CASSPQARQERAFF; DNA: TGTGCCAGCAGCCCGCAAGCACGACAGGAACGGGCTTTCTTT
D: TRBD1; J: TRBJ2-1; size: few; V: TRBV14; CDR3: CASSPNFTPGQLPPNEQFF; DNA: TGTGCCAGCAGCCCTAACTTCACTCCGGGACAGCTACCTCCCAATGAGCAGTTCTTC
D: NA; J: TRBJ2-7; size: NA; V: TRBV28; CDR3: CASSPLLGGSYEQYF; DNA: TGTGCCAGCAGTCCCCTCTTAGGGGGTTCGTACGAGCAGTACTTC
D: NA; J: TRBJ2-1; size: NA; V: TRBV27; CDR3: CASSLGQPSYNEQFF; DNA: TGTGCCAGCAGTTTGGGGCAGCCCTCCTACAATGAGCAGTTCTTC
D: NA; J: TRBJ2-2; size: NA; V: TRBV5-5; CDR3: CASSYDPGGATGELFF; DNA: TGTGCCAGCAGTTATGACCCCGGTGGGGCCACCGGGGAGCTGTTTTTT
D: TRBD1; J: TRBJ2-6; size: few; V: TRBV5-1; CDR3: CASSLDRAGANVLTF; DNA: TGCGCCAGCAGCCTAGACAGGGCTGGGGCCAACGTCCTGACTTTC
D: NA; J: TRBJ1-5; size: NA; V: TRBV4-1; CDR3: CASSQEGRSNQPQHF; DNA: TGCGCCAGCAGCCAAGAGGGCAGGTCTAATCAGCCCCAGCATTTT
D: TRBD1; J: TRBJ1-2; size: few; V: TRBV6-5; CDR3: CASTDRVHGYTF; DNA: TGTGCCAGTACAGACAGGGTTCATGGCTACACCTTC
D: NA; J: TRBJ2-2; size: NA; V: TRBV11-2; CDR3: CASSFQAVTGELFF; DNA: TGTGCCAGCAGCTTCCAAGCGGTCACCGGGGAGCTGTTTTTT
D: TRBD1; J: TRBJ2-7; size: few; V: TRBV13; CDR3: CASSLVKQGGNYEQYF; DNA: TGTGCCAGCAGCTTAGTCAAACAGGGGGGCAACTACGAGCAGTACTTC
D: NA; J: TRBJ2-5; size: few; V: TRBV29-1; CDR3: CSVDLSAGETQYF; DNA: TGCAGCGTTGATCTGTCGGCGGGGGAGACCCAGTACTTC
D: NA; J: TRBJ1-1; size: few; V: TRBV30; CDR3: CAWSVPGGSTEAFF; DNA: TGTGCCTGGAGTGTACCGGGGGGGTCGACTGAAGCTTTCTTT
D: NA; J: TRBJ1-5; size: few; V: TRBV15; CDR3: CATSRDRAGADNQPQHF; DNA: TGTGCCACCAGCAGAGATAGGGCAGGGGCTGACAATCAGCCCCAGCATTTT
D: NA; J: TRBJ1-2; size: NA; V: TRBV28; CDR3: CASNDRGAFGYTF; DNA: TGTGCCAGCAACGACCGGGGGGCTTTTGGCTACACCTTC
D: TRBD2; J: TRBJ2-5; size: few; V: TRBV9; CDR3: CASSVGGRAGETQYF; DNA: TGTGCCAGCAGCGTCGGCGGGAGGGCCGGGGAGACCCAGTACTTC
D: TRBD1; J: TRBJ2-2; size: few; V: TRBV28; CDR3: CASSLPQGAAGELFF; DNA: TGTGCCAGCAGTTTACCACAGGGGGCGGCCGGGGAGCTGTTTTTT
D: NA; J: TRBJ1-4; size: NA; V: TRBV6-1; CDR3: CASSEAYSVGEKLFF; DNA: TGTGCCAGCAGTGAAGCGTATTCCGTCGGGGAAAAACTGTTTTTT
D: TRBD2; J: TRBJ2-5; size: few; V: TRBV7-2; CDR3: CASSLDGGVETQYF; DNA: TGTGCCAGCAGCTTAGACGGGGGGGTGGAGACCCAGTACTTC
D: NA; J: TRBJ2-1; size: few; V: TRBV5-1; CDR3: CASSSDYSYNEQFF; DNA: TGCGCCAGCAGCTCGGACTACTCGTACAATGAGCAGTTCTTC
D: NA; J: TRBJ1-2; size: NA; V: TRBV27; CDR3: CASSDYRDPPRGYTF; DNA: TGTGCCAGCAGTGATTACAGGGACCCGCCCCGTGGCTACACCTTC
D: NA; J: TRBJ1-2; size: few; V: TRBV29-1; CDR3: CSATPGQESVGYGYTF; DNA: TGCAGCGCCACTCCGGGACAAGAGTCCGTGGGCTATGGCTACACCTTC